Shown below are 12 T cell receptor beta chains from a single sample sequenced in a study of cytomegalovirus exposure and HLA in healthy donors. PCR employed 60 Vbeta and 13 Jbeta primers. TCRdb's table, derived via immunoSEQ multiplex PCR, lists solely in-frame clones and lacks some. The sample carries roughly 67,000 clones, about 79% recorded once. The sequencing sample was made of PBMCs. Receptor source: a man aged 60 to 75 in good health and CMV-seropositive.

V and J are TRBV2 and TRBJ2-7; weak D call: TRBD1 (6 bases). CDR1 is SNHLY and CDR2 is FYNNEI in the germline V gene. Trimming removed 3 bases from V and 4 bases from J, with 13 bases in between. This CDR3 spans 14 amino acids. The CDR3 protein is CASSDQGFPYEQYF. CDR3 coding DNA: TGTGCCAGCAGTGATCAGGGGTTCCCATACGAGCAGTACTTC.

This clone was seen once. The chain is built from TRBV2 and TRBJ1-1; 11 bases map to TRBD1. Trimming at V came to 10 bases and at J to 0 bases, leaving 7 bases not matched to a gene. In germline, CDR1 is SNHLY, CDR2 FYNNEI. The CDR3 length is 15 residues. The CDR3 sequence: CANPPGQGVNTEAFF. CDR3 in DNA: TGTGCCAATCCCCCGGGACAGGGGGTGAACACTGAAGCTTTCTTT.

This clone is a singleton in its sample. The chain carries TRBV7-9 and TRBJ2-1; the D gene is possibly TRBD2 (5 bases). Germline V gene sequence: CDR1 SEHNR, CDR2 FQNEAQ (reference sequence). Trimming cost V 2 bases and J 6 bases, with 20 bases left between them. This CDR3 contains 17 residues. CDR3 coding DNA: TGTGCCAGCAGCTTACGTCGCTCAGGAGGTTACGGCAATGAGCAGTTCTTC. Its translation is CASSLRRSGGYGNEQFF.

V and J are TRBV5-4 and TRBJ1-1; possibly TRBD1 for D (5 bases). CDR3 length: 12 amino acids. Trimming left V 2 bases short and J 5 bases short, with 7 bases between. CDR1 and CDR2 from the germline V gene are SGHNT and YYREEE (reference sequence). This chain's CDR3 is CASSFGGTEAFF. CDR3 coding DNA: TGTGCCAGCAGCTTTGGGGGGACTGAAGCTTTCTTT.

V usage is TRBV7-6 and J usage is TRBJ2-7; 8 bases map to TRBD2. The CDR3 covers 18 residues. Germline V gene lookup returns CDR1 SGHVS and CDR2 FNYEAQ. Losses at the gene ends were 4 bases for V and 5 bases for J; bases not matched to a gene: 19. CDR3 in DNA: TGTGCCAGCAGCTCCGGCACGGGTACGGGGGGGGGTTCCAACGAGCAGTACTTC. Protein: CASSSGTGTGGGSNEQYF.

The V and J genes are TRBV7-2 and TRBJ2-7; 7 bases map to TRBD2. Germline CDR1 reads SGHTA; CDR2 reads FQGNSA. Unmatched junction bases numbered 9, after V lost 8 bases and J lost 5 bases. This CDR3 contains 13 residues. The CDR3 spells CASRRLAANEQYF. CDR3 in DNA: TGTGCCAGCCGCAGACTAGCAGCAAACGAGCAGTACTTC.

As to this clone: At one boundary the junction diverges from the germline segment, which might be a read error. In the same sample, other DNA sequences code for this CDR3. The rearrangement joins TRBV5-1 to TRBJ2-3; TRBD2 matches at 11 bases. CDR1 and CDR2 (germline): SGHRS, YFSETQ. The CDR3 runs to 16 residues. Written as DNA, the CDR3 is TGCGCCAGCAGCTTGGGGGGGACTAGCGGCACCGATACGCAGTATTTT. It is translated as CASSLGGTSGTDTQYF.

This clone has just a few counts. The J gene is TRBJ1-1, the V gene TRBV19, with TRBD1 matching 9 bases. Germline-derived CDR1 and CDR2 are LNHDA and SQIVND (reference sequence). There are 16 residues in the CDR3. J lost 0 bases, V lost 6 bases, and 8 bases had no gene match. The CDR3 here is CASRDGTGKMNTEAFF. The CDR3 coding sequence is TGTGCCAGTAGGGACGGGACAGGGAAAATGAACACTGAAGCTTTCTTT.

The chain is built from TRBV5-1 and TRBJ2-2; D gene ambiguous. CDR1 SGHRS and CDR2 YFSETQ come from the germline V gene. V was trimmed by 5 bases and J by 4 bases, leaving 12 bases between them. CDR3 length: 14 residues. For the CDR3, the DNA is TGCGCCAGCAGTATCTCGACGGGCACCGGGGAGCTGTTTTTT. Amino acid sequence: CASSISTGTGELFF.

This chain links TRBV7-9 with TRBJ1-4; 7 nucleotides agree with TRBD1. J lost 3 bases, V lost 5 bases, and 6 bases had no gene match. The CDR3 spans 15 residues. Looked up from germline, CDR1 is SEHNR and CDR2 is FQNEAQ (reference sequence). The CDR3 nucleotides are TGTGCCAGCAGCACCCGGGACAGTGCTAATGAAAAACTGTTTTTT. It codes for CASSTRDSANEKLFF.

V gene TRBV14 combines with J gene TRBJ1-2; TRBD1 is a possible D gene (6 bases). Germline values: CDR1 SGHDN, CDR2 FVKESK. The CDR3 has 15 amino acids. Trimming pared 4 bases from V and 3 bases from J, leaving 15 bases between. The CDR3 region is CASSPSRDTYYGYTF. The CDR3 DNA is TGTGCCAGCAGCCCTAGCCGGGACACCTACTATGGCTACACCTTC.

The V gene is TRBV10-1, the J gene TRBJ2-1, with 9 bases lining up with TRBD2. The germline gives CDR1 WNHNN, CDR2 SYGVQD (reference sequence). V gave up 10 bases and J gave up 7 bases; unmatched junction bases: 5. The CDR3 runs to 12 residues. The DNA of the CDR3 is TGCGCCACTTCTAGCGGGATGAATGAGCAGTTCTTC. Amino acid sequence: CATSSGMNEQFF.